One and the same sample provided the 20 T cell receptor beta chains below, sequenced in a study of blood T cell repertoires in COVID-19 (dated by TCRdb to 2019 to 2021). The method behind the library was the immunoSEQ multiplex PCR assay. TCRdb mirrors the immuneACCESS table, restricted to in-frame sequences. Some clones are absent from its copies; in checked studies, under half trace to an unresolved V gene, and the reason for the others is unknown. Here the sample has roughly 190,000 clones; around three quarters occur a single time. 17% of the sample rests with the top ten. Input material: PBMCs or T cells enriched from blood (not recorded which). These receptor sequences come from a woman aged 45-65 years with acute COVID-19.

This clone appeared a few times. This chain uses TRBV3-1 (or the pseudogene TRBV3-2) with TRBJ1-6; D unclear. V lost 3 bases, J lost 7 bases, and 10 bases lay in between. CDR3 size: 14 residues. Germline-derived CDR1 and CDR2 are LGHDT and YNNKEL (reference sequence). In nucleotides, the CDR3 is TGTGCCAGCAGCCATGTAAGTCGGAATTCACCCCTCCACTTT. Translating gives CASSHVSRNSPLHF.

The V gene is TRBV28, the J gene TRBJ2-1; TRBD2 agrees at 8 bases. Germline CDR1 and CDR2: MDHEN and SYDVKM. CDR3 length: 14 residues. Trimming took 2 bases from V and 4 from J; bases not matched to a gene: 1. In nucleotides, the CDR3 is TGTGCCAGCAGTTTAGCGGGGGGATACAATGAGCAGTTCTTC. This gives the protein CASSLAGGYNEQFF.

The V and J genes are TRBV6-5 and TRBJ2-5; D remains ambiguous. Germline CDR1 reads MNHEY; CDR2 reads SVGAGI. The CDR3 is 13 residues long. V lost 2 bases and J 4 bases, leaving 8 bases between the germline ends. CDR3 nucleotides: TGTGCCAGCAGTTACGGGCAGGCAGAGACCCAGTACTTC. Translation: CASSYGQAETQYF.

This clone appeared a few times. CDR3 sequence: CASRPIDRGDRRAFF. The CDR3 DNA reads as TGTGCCAGCAGACCCATAGACAGGGGGGATAGAAGAGCTTTCTTT. V usage is TRBV19 and J usage is TRBJ1-1, with 9 bases matching TRBD1. CDR3 length: 15 residues. Looked up from germline, CDR1 is LNHDA and CDR2 is SQIVND (reference sequence). The V gene end was trimmed by 9 bases and the J gene end by 10 bases; junction bases not matched to a gene: 18.

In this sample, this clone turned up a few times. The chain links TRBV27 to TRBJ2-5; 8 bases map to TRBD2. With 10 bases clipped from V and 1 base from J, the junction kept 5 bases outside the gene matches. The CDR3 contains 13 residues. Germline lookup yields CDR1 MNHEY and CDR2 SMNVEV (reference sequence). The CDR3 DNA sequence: TGTGCCACCGGTCGGGGGGGCCAAGAGACCCAGTACTTC. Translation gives CATGRGGQETQYF.

The CDR3 protein is CASSLPGLAGINEQFF. CDR3 DNA: TGTGCCAGCAGCTTACCGGGACTAGCGGGGATCAATGAGCAGTTCTTC. The chain employs TRBV11-2 and TRBJ2-1, with 13 positions matching TRBD2. Germline-derived CDR1 and CDR2 are SGHAT and FQNNGV. The V gene end was trimmed by 2 bases and the J gene end by 6 bases; junction bases not matched to a gene: 4. CDR3 length: 16 amino acids.

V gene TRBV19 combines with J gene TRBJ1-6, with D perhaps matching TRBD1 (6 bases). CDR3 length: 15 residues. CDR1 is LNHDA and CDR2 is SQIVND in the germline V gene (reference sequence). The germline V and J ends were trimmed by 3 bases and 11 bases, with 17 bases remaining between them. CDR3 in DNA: TGTGCCAGTAGTATGGCTCGGGGGGGCTGGGCACCCCTCCACTTT. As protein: CASSMARGGWAPLHF.

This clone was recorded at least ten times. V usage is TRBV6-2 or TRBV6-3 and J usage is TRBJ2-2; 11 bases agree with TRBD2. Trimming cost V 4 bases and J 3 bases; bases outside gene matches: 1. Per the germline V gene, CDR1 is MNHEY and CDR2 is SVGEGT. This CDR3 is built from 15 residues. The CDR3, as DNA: TGTGCCAGCAGTTCGGGACTAGCGGACACCGGGGAGCTGTTTTTT. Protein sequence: CASSSGLADTGELFF.

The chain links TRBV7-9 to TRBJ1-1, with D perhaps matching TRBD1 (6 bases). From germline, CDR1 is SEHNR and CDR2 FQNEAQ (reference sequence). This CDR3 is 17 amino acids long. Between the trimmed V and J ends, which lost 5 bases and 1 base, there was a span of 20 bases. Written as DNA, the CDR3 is TGTGCCAGCAGCACGGACAGAGGAACCCCACAGAACACTGAAGCTTTCTTT. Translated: CASSTDRGTPQNTEAFF.

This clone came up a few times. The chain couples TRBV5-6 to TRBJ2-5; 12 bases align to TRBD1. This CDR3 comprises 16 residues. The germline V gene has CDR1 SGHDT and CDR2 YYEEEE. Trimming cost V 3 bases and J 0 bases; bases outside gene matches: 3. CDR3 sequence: CASSSGQGAYQETQYF. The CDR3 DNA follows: TGTGCCAGCAGCTCGGGACAGGGGGCCTACCAAGAGACCCAGTACTTC.

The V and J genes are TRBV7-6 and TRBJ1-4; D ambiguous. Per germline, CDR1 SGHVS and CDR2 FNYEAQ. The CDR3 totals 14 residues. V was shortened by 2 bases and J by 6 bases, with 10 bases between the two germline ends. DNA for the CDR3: TGTGCCAGCAGCTTAAGAGCAGGTGATGAAAAACTGTTTTTT. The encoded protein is CASSLRAGDEKLFF.

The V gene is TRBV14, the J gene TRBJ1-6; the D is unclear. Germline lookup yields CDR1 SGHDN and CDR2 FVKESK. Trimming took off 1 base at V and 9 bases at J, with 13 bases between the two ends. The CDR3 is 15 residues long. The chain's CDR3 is CASSQVRGIGSPLHF. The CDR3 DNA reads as TGTGCCAGCAGCCAAGTGCGAGGGATAGGTTCACCCCTCCACTTT.

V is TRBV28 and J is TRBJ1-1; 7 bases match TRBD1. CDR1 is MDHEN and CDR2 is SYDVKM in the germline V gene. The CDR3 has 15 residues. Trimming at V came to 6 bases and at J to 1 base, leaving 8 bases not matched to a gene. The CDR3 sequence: CASRTYRGRNTEAFF. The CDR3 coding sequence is TGTGCCAGCAGAACTTACAGGGGACGGAACACTGAAGCTTTCTTT.

The CDR3: CASSQDPQSQYF. The CDR3 DNA is TGTGCCAGCAGCCAAGATCCCCAGTCCCAGTATTTT. The V call is TRBV3-1 (or the pseudogene TRBV3-2), the J call TRBJ2-3; D is ambiguous. The CDR3 loop spans 12 amino acids. Trimming pared 0 bases from V and 12 bases from J, leaving 10 bases between. The germline V gene encodes CDR1 LGHDT and CDR2 YNNKEL (reference sequence).

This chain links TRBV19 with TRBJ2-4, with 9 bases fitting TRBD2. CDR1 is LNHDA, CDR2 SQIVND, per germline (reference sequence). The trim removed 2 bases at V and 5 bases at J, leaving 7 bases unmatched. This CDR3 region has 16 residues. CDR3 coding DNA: TGTGCCAGTAGTATATGGCGGGGGGGCTCCGAAAACATTCAGTACTTC. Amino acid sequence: CASSIWRGGSENIQYF. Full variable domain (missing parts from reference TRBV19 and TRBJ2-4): DGGITQSPKYLFRKEGQNVTLSCEQNLNHDAMYWYRQDPGQGLRLIYYSQIVNDFQKGDIAEGYSVSREKKESFPLTVTSAQKNPTAFYLCASSIWRGGSENIQYFGAGTRLSVL.

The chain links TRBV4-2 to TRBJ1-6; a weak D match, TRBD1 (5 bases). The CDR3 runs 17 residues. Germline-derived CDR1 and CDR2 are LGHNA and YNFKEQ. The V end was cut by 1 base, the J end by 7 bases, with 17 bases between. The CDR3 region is CASSQGGTFAGNSPLHF. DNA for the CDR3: TGTGCCAGCAGCCAAGGAGGGACTTTCGCGGGGAATTCACCCCTCCACTTT.

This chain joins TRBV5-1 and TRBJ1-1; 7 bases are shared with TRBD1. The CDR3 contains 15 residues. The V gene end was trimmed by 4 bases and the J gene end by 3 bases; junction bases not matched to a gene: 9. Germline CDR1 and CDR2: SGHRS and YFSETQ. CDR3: CASSLGFTGDTEAFF. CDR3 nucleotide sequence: TGCGCCAGCAGCCTCGGGTTCACAGGGGACACTGAAGCTTTCTTT. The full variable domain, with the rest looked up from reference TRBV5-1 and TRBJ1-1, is KAGVTQTPRYLIKTRGQQVTLSCSPISGHRSVSWYQQTPGQGLQFLFEYFSETQRNKGNFPGRFSGRQFSNSRSEMNVSTLELGDSALYLCASSLGFTGDTEAFFGQGTRLTVV.

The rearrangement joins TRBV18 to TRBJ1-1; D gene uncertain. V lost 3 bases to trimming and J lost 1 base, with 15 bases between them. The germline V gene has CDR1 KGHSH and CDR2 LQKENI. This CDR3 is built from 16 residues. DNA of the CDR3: TGTGCCAGCTCACCCGTACTAGCCGGCCCGAACACTGAAGCTTTCTTT. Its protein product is CASSPVLAGPNTEAFF.

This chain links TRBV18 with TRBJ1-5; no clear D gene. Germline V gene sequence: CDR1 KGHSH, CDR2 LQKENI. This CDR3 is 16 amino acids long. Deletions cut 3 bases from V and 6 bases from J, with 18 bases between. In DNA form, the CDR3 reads TGTGCCAGCTCACCCCGTAGGGAGAACCAGGCTCAGCCCCAGCATTTT. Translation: CASSPRRENQAQPQHF.

The CDR3 spells CASSPQGAVANQPQHF. The CDR3, as DNA: TGTGCCAGTAGTCCTCAGGGGGCGGTCGCCAATCAGCCCCAGCATTTT. The chain joins TRBV19 to TRBJ1-5, with TRBD1 matching over 8 bases. CDR1 and CDR2 from the germline V gene are LNHDA and SQIVND (reference sequence). V dropped 5 bases and J dropped 3; count of bases not matched to a gene: 9. This CDR3 spans 16 amino acids.